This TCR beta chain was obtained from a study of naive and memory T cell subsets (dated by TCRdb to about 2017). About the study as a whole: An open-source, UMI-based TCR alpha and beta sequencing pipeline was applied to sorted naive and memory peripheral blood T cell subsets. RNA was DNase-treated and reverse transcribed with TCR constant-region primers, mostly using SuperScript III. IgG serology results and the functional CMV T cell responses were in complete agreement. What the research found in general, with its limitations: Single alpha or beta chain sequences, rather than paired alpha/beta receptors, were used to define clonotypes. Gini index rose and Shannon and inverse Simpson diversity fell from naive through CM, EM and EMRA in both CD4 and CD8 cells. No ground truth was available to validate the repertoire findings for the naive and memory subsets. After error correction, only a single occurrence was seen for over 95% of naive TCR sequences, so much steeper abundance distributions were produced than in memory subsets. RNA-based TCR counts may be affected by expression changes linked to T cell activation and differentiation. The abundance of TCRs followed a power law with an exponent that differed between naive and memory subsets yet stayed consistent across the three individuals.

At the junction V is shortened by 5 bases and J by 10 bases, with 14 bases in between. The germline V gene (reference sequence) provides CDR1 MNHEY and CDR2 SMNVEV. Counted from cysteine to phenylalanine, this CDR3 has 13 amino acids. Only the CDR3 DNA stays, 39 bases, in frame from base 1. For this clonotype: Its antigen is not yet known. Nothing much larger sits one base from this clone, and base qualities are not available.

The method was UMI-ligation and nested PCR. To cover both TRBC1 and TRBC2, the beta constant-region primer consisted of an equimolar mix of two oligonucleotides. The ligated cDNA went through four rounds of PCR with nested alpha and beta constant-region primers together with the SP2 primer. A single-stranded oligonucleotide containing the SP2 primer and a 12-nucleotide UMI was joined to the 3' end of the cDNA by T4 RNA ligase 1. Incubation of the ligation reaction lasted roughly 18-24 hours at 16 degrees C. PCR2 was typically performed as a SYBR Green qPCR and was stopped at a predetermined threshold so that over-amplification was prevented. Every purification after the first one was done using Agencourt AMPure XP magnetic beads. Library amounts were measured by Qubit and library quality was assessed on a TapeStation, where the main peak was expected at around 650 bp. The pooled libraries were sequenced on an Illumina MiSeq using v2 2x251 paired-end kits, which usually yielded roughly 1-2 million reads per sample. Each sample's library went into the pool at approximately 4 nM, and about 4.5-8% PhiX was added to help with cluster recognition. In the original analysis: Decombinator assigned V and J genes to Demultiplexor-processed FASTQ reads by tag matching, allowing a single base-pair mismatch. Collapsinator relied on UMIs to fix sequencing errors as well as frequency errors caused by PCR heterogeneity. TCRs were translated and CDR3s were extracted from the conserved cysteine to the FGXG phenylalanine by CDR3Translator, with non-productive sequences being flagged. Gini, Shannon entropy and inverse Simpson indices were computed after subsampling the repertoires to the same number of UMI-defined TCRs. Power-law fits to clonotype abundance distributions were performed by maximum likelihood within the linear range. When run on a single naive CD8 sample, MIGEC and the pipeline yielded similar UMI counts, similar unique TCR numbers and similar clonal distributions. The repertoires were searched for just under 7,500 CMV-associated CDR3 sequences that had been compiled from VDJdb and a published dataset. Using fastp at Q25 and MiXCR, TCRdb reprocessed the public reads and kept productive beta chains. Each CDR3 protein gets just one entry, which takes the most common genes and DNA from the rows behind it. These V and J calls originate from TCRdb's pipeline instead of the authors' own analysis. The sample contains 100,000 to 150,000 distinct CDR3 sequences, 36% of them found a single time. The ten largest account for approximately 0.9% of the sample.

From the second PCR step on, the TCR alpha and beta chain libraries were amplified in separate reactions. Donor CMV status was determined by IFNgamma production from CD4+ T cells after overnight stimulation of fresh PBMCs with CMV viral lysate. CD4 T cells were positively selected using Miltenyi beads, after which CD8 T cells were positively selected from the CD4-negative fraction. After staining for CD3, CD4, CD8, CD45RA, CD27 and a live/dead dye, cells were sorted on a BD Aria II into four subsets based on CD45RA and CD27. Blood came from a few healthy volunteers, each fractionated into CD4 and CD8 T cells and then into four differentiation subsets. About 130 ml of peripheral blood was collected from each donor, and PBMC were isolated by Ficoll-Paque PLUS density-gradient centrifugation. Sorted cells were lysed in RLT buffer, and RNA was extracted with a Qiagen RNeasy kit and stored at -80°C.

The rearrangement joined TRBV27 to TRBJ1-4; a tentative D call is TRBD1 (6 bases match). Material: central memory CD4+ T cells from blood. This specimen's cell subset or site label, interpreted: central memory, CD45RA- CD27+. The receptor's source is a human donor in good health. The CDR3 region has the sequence CASSPDRTRKLFF. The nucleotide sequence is TGTGCCAGCAGTCCCGACAGGACTCGAAAACTGTTTTTT.